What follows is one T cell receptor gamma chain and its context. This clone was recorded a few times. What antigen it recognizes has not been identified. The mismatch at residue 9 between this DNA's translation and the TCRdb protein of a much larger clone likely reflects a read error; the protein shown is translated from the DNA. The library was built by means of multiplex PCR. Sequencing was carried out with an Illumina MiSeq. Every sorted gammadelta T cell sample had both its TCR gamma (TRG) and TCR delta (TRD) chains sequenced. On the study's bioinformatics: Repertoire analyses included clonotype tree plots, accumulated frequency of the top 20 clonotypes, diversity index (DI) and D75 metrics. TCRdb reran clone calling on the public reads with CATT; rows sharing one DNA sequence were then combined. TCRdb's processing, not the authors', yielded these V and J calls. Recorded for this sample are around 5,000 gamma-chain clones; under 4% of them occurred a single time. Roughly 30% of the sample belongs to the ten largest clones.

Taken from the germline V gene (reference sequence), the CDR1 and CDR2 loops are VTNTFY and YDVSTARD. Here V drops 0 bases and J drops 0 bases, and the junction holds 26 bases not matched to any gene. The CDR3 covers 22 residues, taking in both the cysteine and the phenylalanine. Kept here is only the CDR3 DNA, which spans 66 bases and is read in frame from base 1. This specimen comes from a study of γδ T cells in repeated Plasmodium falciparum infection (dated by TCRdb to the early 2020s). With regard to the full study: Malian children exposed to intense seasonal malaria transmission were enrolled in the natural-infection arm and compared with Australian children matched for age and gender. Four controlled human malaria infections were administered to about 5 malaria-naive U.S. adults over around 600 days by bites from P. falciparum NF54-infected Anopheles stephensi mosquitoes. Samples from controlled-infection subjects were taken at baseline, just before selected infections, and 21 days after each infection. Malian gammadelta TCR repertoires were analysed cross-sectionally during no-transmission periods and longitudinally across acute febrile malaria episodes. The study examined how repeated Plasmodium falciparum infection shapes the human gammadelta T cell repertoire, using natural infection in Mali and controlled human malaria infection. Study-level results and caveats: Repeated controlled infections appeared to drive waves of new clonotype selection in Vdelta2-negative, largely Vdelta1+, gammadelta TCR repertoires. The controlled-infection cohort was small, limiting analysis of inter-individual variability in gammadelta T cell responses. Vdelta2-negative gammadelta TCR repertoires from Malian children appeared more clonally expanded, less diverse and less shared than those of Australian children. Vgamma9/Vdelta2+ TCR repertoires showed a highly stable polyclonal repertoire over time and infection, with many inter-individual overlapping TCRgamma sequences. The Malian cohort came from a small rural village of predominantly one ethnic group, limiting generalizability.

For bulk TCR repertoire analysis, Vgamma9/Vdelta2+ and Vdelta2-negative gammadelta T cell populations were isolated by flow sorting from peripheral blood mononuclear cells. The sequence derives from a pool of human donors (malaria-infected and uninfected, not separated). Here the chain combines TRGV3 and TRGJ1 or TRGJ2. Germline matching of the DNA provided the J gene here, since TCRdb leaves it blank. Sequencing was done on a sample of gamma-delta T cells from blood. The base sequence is TGTGCCACCTGGGACAGGCGTTTAATAAGGACGCCCACCATATCGAATTATTATAAGAAACTCTTT. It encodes CATWDRRLIRTPTISNYYKKLF.